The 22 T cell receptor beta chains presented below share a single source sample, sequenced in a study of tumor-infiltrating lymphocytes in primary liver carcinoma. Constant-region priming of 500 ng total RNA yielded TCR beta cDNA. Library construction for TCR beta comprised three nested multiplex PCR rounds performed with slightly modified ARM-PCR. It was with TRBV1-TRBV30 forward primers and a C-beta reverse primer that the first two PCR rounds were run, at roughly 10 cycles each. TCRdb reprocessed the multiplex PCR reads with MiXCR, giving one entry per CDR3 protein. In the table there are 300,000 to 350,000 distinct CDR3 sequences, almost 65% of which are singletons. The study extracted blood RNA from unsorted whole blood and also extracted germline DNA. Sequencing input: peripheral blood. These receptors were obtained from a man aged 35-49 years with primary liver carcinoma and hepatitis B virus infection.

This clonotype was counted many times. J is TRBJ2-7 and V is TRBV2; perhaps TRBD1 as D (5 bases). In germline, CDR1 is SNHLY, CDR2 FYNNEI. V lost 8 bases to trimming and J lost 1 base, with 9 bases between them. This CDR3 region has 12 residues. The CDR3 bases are TGTGCCAGCTCGACAGCTTCCTACGAGCAGTACTTC. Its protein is CASSTASYEQYF.

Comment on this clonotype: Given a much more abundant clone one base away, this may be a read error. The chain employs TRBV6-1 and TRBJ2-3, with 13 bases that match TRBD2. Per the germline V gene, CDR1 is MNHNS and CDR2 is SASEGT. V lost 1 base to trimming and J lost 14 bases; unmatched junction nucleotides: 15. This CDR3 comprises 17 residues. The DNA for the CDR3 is TGTGCCAGCAGTGAAGTGTTAGTGGGGACTAGCGGGGAGGTTCGGTATTTT. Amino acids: CASSEVLVGTSGEVRYF.

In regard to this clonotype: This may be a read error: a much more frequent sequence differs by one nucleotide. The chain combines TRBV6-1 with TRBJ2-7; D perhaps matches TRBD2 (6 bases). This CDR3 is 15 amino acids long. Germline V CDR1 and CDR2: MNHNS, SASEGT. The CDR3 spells CASSWEDYDSYDQYF. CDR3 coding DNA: TGTGCCAGCAGTTGGGAGGACTACGACTCCTACGACCAGTACTTC.

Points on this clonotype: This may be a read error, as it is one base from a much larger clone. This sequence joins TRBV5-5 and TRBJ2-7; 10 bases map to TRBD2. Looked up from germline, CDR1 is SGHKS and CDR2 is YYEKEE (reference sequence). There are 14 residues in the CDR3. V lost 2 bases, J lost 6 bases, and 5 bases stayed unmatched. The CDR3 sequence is CASSFLAGDGEQYF. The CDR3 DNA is TGTGCCAGCAGCTTTCTAGCGGGAGATGGCGAGCAGTACTTC. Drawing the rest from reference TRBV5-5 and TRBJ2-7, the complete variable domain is DAGVTQSPTHLIKTRGQQVTLRCSPISGHKSVSWYQQVLGQGPQFIFQYYEKEERGRGNFPDRFSARQFPNYSSELNVNALLLGDSALYLCASSFLAGDGEQYFGPGTRLTVT.

The CDR3 protein is CASSPPGGSKNIQYF. The CDR3 DNA sequence: TGTGCCAGCAGCCCTCCCGGGGGGAGCAAAAACATTCAGTACTTC. The V and J genes are TRBV16 and TRBJ2-4, with 7 bases matching TRBD2. The V and J ends lost 4 bases and 3 bases, in that order; junction bases with no gene match: 6. CDR1 and CDR2 from the germline V gene are KGHSY and FQNENV. This CDR3 has 15 amino acids.

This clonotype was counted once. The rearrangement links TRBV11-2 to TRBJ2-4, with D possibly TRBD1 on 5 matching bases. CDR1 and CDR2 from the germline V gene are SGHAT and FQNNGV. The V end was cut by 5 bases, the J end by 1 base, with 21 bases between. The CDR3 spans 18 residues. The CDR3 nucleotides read TGTGCCAGCAGCCTAACTGGGGCTTACACGGTGGCCAAAAACATTCAGTACTTC. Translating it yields CASSLTGAYTVAKNIQYF.

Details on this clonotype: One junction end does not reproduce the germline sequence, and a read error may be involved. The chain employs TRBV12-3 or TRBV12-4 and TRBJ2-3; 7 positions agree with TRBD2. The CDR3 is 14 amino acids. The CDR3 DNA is TGTGCCAGCAGGACTAGCTGGAGCCCAGATATGCAGTATTTT. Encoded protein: CASRTSWSPDMQYF.

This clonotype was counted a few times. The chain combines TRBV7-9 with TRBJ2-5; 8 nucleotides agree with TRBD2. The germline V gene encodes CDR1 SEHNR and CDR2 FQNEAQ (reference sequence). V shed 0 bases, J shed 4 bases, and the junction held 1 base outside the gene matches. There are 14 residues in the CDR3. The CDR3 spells CASSLALAGETQYF. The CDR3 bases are TGTGCCAGCAGCTTAGCCCTAGCGGGAGAGACCCAGTACTTC. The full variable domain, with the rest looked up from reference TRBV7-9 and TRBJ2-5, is DTGVSQNPRHKITKRGQNVTFRCDPISEHNRLYWYRQTLGQGPEFLTYFQNEAQLEKSRLLSDRFSAERPKGSFSTLEIQRTEQGDSAMYLCASSLALAGETQYFGPGTRLLVL.

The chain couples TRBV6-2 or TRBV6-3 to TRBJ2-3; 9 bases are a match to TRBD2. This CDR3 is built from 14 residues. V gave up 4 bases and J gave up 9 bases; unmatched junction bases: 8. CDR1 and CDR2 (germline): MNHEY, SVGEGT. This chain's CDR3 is CASSFGVAGATQYF. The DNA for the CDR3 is TGTGCCAGCAGTTTTGGAGTAGCGGGAGCCACGCAGTATTTT.

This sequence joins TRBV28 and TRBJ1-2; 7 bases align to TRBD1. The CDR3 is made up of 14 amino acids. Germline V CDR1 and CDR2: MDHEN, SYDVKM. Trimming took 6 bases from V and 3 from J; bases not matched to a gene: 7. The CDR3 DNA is TGTGCCAGCAGACTACAGGGGTCCCACTATGGCTACACCTTC. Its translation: CASRLQGSHYGYTF.

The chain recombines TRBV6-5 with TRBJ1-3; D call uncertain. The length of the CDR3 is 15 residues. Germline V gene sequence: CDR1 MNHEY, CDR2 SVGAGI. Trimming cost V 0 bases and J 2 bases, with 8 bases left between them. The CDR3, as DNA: TGTGCCAGCAGTTACTCGAGGTGGGCTGGAAACACCATATATTTT. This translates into CASSYSRWAGNTIYF.

The CDR3 nucleotides are TGCGCCAGCATTGACCGGTACACCACTGGGGCTAGGGACTACGAGCAGTACTTC. Encoded protein: CASIDRYTTGARDYEQYF. The chain carries TRBV10-2 and TRBJ2-7, with D possibly matching TRBD1 (5 bases). This CDR3 region has 18 residues. V shed 7 bases and J shed 3 bases, with 28 bases lying between them. The germline gives CDR1 WSHSY, CDR2 SAAADI.

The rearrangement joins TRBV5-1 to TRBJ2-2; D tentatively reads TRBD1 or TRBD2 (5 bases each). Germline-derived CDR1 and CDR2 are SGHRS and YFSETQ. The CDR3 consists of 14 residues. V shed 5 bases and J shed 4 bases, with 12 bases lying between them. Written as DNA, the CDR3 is TGCGCCAGCAGTTGGGGGATGGTCACCGGGGAGCTGTTTTTT. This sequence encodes CASSWGMVTGELFF.

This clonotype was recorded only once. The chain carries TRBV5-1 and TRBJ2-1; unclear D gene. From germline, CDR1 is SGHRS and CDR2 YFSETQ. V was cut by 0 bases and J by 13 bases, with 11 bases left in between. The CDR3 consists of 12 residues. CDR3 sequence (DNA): TGCGCCAGCAGCTTGGACTCGGAGACCCAGTTCTTC. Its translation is CASSLDSETQFF.

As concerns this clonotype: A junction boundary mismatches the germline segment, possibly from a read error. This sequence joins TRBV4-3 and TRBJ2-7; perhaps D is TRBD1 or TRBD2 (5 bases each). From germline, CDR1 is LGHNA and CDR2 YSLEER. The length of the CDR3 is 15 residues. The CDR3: CTSSQDSTAAYEQYF. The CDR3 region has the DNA TGCACCAGTAGCCAAGATTCGACAGCGGCGTACGAGCAGTACTTC.

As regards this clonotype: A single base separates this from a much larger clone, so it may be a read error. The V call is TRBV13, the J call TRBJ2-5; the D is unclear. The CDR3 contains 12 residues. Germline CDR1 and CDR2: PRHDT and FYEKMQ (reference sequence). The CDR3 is CARSSHMETQYF. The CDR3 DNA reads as TGTGCCAGGAGCTCCCATATGGAGACCCAGTACTTC.

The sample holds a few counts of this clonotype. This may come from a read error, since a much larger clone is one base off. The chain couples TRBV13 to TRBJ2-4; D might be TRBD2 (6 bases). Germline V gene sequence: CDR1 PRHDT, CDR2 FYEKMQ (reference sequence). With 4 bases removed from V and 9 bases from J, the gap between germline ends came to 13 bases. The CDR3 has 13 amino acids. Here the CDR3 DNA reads TGTGCCAGCAGCTCCCCCGGGGGTAGCATTCAGTACTTC. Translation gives CASSSPGGSIQYF.

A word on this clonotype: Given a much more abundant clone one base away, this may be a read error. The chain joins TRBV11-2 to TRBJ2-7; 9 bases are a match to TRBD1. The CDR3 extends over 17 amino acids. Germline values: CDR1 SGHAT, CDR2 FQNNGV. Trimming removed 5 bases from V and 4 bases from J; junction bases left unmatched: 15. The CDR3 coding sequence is TGTGCCAGCAGCCTACGTCAGACCGGGACAGGGTTATACGAGCAGTACTTC. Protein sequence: CASSLRQTGTGLYEQYF.

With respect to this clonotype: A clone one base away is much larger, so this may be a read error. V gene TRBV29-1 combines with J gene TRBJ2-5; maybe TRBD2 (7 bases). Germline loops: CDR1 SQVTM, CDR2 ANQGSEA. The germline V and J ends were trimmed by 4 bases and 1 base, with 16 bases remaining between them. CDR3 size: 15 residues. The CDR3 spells CSVASRGAGQETQYF. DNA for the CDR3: TGCAGCGTTGCGTCACGGGGGGCTGGCCAAGAGACCCAGTACTTC.

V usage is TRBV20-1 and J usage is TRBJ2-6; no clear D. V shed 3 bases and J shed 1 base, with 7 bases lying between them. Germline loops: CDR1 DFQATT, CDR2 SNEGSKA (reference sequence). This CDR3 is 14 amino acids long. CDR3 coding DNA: TGCAGTGCTAGCGAAAGGTCTGGGGCCAACGTCCTGACTTTC. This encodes CSASERSGANVLTF.

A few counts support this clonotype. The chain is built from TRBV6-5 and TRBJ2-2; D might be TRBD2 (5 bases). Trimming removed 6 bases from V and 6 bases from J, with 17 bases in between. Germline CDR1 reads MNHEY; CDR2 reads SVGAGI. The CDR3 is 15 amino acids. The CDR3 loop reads CASSPLGWQPGELFF. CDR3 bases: TGTGCCAGCAGCCCACTAGGGTGGCAGCCCGGGGAGCTGTTTTTT.

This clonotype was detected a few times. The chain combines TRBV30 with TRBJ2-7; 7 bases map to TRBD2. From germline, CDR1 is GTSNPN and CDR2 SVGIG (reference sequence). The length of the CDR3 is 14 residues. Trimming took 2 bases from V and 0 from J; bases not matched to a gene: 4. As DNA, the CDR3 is TGTGCCTGGAGTATGGGGGGGAGCTCCTACGAGCAGTACTTC. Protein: CAWSMGGSSYEQYF.